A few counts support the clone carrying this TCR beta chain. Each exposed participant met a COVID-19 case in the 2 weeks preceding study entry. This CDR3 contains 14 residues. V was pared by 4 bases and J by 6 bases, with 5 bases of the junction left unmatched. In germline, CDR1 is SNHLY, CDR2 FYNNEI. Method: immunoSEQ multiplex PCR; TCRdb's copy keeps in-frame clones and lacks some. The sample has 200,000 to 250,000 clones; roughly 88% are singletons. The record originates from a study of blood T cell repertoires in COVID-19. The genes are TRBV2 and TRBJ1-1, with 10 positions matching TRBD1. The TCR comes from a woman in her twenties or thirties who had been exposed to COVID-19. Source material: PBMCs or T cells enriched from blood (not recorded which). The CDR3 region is CASSVDRGRPEAFF. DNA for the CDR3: TGTGCCAGCAGTGTGGACAGGGGGAGGCCTGAAGCTTTCTTT.